The sample holds a few counts of the clone carrying this TCR beta chain. The data were obtained in a study of T cell changes during pregnancy in multiple sclerosis. Data came from immunoSEQ multiplex PCR; TCRdb stores just in-frame clones and leaves some out. The sample shows 69,000 or so clones, approximately 92% of them seen only once. The sequence derives from a female donor in good health, enrolled as a control in a pregnancy study. This specimen consisted of peripheral blood, obtained in the third trimester of pregnancy.

CDR3 loop: CASSPQGSQPQHF. In DNA, the CDR3 is TGTGCCAGCAGCCCACAGGGGAGTCAGCCCCAGCATTTT. The chain has TRBV7-9 and TRBJ1-5; 7 bases are shared with TRBD1. The ends lost 5 bases at V and 6 bases at J; junction bases unmatched: 4. The CDR3 runs 13 residues. Per germline, CDR1 SEHNR and CDR2 FQNEAQ (reference sequence).